The rows below give T cell receptor beta chains drawn from one sample of a study of OX40 agonist ivuxolimab in advanced cancers. Profiled with immunoSEQ multiplex PCR; TCRdb holds only in-frame clones, not every one. The sample lists tens of thousands of clones; 75% to 85% were seen once. Specimen: CD4+ or CD8+ T cells sorted from blood, collected in a trial of the OX40 agonist ivuxolimab. These receptors came from an adult with an advanced solid tumor such as melanoma, head and neck, liver or kidney cancer. Both conserved end residues are part of each CDR3. Each record gives: D gene, clone size, J gene, V gene, CDR3 DNA, CDR3 protein. A D gene is named only where the DNA matches it firmly. For some rows the clone size is stated as once, few or many, or as a class when expanded; others skip it.

TRBD1,.,TRBJ2-1,TRBV7-3,TGTGCCAGCAGCACCCGGGACAGGGGGTACAATGAGCAGTTCTTC,CASSTRDRGYNEQFF
.,.,TRBJ1-4,TRBV18,TGTGCCAGCTCACCCGGGGAGGGAAAACTGTTTTTT,CASSPGEGKLFF
TRBD2,.,TRBJ2-1,TRBV4-1,TGCGCCAGCAGCCAAGGTGGGACTAGCGGTTACAATGAGCAGTTCTTC,CASSQGGTSGYNEQFF
.,.,TRBJ2-7,TRBV5-1,TGCGCCAGCAGCTCGAACACAGAACTGGGGGAGCAGTACTTC,CASSSNTELGEQYF
TRBD1,.,TRBJ1-2,TRBV9,TGTGCCAGCAGCCCCATCACAGGGGGCATTGGCTACACCTTC,CASSPITGGIGYTF
.,.,TRBJ1-2,TRBV6-5,TGTGCCAGCAGATCCTCCTTGGAGGGCTACACCTTC,CASRSSLEGYTF
TRBD1,.,TRBJ2-5,TRBV7-2,TGTGCCAGCAGCTTCGGACAGGGGGAAGAGACCCAGTACTTC,CASSFGQGEETQYF
.,.,TRBJ2-1,TRBV6-8,TGTGCCAGCAATCCGAACCCCGCTTACAATGAGCAGTTCTTC,CASNPNPAYNEQFF
.,.,TRBJ1-2,TRBV6-4,TGTGCCAGCAGCGCAGGGTACGGCTACACCTTC,CASSAGYGYTF
.,.,TRBJ2-3,TRBV4-3,TGCGCCAGCAGCCAAGATTCGGGGAACACAGATACGCAGTATTTT,CASSQDSGNTDTQYF
TRBD2,.,TRBJ2-5,TRBV7-7,TGTGCTAGCAGCTTAGTGGGGGGGACTCAAGAGACCCAGTACTTC,CASSLVGGTQETQYF
.,.,TRBJ2-5,TRBV10-3,TGTGCCATCAGCGGGACGGGAGTGGAGACCCAGTACTTC,CAISGTGVETQYF
.,.,TRBJ1-5,TRBV19,TGTGCCAGTAGTCCAGGATCTGCTAATCAGCCCCAGCATTTT,CASSPGSANQPQHF
.,.,TRBJ2-5,TRBV11-3,TGTGCCAGCAGCGGCGGAGAAGAGACCCAGTACTTC,CASSGGEETQYF
.,.,TRBJ1-2,TRBV5-8,TGTGCCAGCAGCGCGCAGGGCTATGGCTACACCTTC,CASSAQGYGYTF
.,once,TRBJ2-1,TRBV19,TGTGCCACCCTGTCGGCGGGGGCCCACAATGAGCAGTTCTTC,CATLSAGAHNEQFF
TRBD1,.,TRBJ1-4,TRBV5-1,TGCGCCAGCAGCCTCGACAGGGGGGATGAAAAACTGTTTTTT,CASSLDRGDEKLFF
.,.,TRBJ1-1,TRBV6-5,TGTGCCAGCAGTTACTCGGGGGGCCACAGCGTAGCTTTCTTT,CASSYSGGHSVAFF
.,few,TRBJ2-2,TRBV19,TGTGCCACCGCCCTACTTAACACCGGGGAGCTGTTTTTT,CATALLNTGELFF
.,.,TRBJ2-5,TRBV10-3,TGTGCCATCAAGGAGGGGGCGGTCCAAGAGACCCAGTACTTC,CAIKEGAVQETQYF
.,.,TRBJ2-3,TRBV20-1,TGCAGTGCACCGGGACGGGATACGCAGTATTTT,CSAPGRDTQYF
.,.,TRBJ2-5,TRBV7-9,TGTGCCAGCAGCCTCAGGGGTTTTAGGGAGACCCAGTACTTC,CASSLRGFRETQYF
TRBD2,.,TRBJ2-1,TRBV5-4,TGTGCCAGCAGCTCGGTAGCGGGGCAAAACTACAATGAGCAGTTCTTC,CASSSVAGQNYNEQFF
TRBD1,few,TRBJ1-5,TRBV18,TGTGCCAGCTCACCAACGGCAGGGGGTAATCAGCCCCAGCATTTT,CASSPTAGGNQPQHF
.,.,TRBJ1-2,TRBV7-3,TGTGCCAGCAGCCCCGGACAGACCTATGGCTACACCTTC,CASSPGQTYGYTF
TRBD1,.,TRBJ2-5,TRBV5-8,TGTGCCAGCAGCACCTGGACAGGAACTTACGAGACCCAGTACTTC,CASSTWTGTYETQYF
TRBD1,.,TRBJ2-7,TRBV6-1,TGTGCCACCGAGACAGGGGGATCCTACGAGCAGTACTTC,CATETGGSYEQYF
.,.,TRBJ2-3,TRBV10-3,TGTGCCATCAGTGACCGAGACCCAGGCACAGATACGCAGTATTTT,CAISDRDPGTDTQYF
TRBD1,.,TRBJ1-2,TRBV6-1,TGTGCCAGCAGTGAGATGGGACAGGGAAAAAGAGTCTATGGCTACACCTTC,CASSEMGQGKRVYGYTF
TRBD1,once,TRBJ1-3,TRBV2,TGTGCCAGCCTGGACAGGGGAAACACCATATATTTT,CASLDRGNTIYF
.,.,TRBJ2-1,TRBV19,TGTGCCAGTAAAGTATCTCCGGGTCGGGATGAGCAGTTCTTC,CASKVSPGRDEQFF
TRBD1,.,TRBJ1-5,TRBV7-8,TGTGCCAGCAGCTCCAGCGGACAGGGTCAATCGCCCCAGCATTTT,CASSSSGQGQSPQHF
TRBD1,.,TRBJ1-4,TRBV4-3,TGCGCCAGCAGCCAAGCCAGGGGGCCAAGGAATGAAAAACTGTTTTTT,CASSQARGPRNEKLFF
.,.,TRBJ2-1,TRBV10-1,TGCGCCAGCGCGCAGTCCCGCTCCTACAATGAGCAGTTCTTC,CASAQSRSYNEQFF
TRBD1,.,TRBJ2-1,TRBV7-2,TGTGCCAGCAGCTTAGACAGGGGGTCCTACAATGAGCAGTTCTTC,CASSLDRGSYNEQFF
TRBD2,.,TRBJ2-3,TRBV9,TGTGCCAGCAGCGTAGAGGCTAGCGGGGTAACTGATACGCAGTATTTT,CASSVEASGVTDTQYF
.,.,TRBJ1-1,TRBV6-5,TGTGCCAGCATCCAGCGAGGGAAGGCTTTCTTT,CASIQRGKAFF
TRBD2,once,TRBJ2-1,TRBV4-3,TGCGCCAGCAGCCAAAAGCGGGGTGCTTCCTCCAATGAGCAGTTCTTC,CASSQKRGASSNEQFF
.,.,TRBJ1-6,TRBV7-2,TGTGCCAGCAGCTTTATTGGCTTTGTTGGATTCGATAATTCACCCCTCCACTTT,CASSFIGFVGFDNSPLHF
.,.,TRBJ1-1,TRBV12-5,TGTGCTAGTGGTTTGGTCATGAACACTGAAGCTTTCTTT,CASGLVMNTEAFF
TRBD1,once,TRBJ1-3,TRBV28,TGTGCCAGCGGGACAGGCCACTCTGGAAACACCATATATTTT,CASGTGHSGNTIYF
TRBD2,.,TRBJ2-5,TRBV7-2,TGTGCCAGCAGCTTCACCAGTAGCGGGGCTGGAGAGACCCAGTACTTC,CASSFTSSGAGETQYF
.,.,TRBJ1-6,TRBV10-3,TGTGCCATCAGGGCAGGCGCCGGCAACTATAATTCACCCCTCCACTTT,CAIRAGAGNYNSPLHF
TRBD2,once,TRBJ2-3,TRBV9,TGTGCCAGCAGCGCGCTAGCGGGGGGGATGGACACGCAGTATTTT,CASSALAGGMDTQYF
TRBD1,few,TRBJ1-6,TRBV4-1,TGCGCCAGCAGCCTTCGACAGGGGCCAGAAGTAGGTTCACCCCTCCACTTT,CASSLRQGPEVGSPLHF
.,few,TRBJ2-1,TRBV10-1,TGCGCCAGCAGTGTCCCCAGGGGAGAGCAGTTCTTC,CASSVPRGEQFF
.,few,TRBJ1-1,TRBV12-5,TGTGCTAGTGGTTTGGTCTCTCCGGGACGCATGAACACTGAAGCTTTCTTT,CASGLVSPGRMNTEAFF
.,.,TRBJ1-2,TRBV7-9,TGTGCCAGCAGCTCTCAATCAGGGGTCGACGGCTACACCTTC,CASSSQSGVDGYTF
.,.,TRBJ2-1,TRBV6-5,TGTGCCAGCAGTTACAACGGGGTCTACAATGAGCAGTTCTTC,CASSYNGVYNEQFF
.,.,TRBJ1-2,TRBV6-5,TGTGCCAGCAGCCCCGACCCTCTCCTTGGCTACACCTTC,CASSPDPLLGYTF
TRBD2,.,TRBJ2-3,TRBV5-1,TGCGCCAGCAGCCCAAGCGGGGGGACAGATACGCAGTATTTT,CASSPSGGTDTQYF
TRBD1,few,TRBJ2-3,TRBV15,TGTGCCACCAGCAGAGTCGGGACAGGGAAGGATACGCAGTATTTT,CATSRVGTGKDTQYF
.,.,TRBJ1-2,TRBV6-5,TGTGCCAGCACCCAAGGGGTCCAGGGCAACTATGGCTACACCTTC,CASTQGVQGNYGYTF